There are a few counts of the clone carrying this T cell receptor beta chain. Its matching antigen is unknown. CDR3 size: 14 residues. Germline CDR1 SGHRS, CDR2 YFSETQ. V was pared by 7 bases and J by 5 bases, with 19 bases between. This specimen belongs to a study of T-cell reconstitution after alpha-beta-depleted transplantation in children. Study-wide results and caveats: There were reportedly several hundred expanded graft clones from which alpha-beta T cells came about two months after transplant.

Unique molecular identifiers featured in how the TCRbeta library was prepared. TCRdb fed the PCR reads into MiXCR, producing one record per CDR3 protein. Here the sample spans about 980,000 distinct CDR3 sequences, less than 30% being singletons. The source of this sequence is a boy younger than two who had a stem cell transplant for SCID, so the T cells may come from the graft donor. The rearrangement links TRBV5-1 to TRBJ2-7; no clear D gene. The sample in question was PBMCs, mostly from graft donor cells, obtained 360 days after TCRalphabeta/CD19-depleted stem cell transplant. CDR3 sequence: CASAVLGSSNEQYF. In DNA form, the CDR3 reads TGCGCCAGCGCAGTTCTTGGTTCCTCTAACGAGCAGTACTTC.